This entry lists 16 T cell receptor beta chains sequenced from one sample in a study of T-cell memory formation after mild COVID-19. Each CDR3 protein is one row after TCRdb ran MiXCR on the 5' RACE reads. The repertoire includes tens of thousands of distinct CDR3 sequences, roughly 13% of them detected once, and roughly two fifths sits in the top ten. Sequenced input: PBMCs or a T cell subset sorted from them (not recorded which). These receptors were taken from a man between 18 and 35 years old who had mild COVID-19 (a few samples of this study predate the infection). Cell type and time point are not known.

In this sample, this clonotype turned up a few times. This rearrangement joins TRBV4-1 to TRBJ2-1; no firm D call. CDR3 size: 13 residues. Trimming left V 5 bases short and J 5 bases short, with 10 bases between. Germline V gene data show CDR1 as MGHRA and CDR2 as YSYEKL. The CDR3 loop is CASSVRPNNEQFF. The CDR3 nucleotides read TGCGCCAGCAGCGTCCGCCCGAACAATGAGCAGTTCTTC.

There are a few counts of this clonotype. The V call is TRBV7-9, the J call TRBJ1-4, with 7 bases that match TRBD1. V lost 4 bases and J lost 8; bases outside the gene matches: 7. This CDR3 comprises 14 residues. Germline V gives CDR1 SEHNR, CDR2 FQNEAQ (reference sequence). CDR3 loop: CASSSDRVNEKLFF. The CDR3 coding sequence is TGTGCCAGCAGCTCCGACAGGGTAAACGAAAAACTGTTTTTT.

The rearrangement links TRBV5-1 to TRBJ2-2; D gene unclear. CDR1 and CDR2 from the germline V gene are SGHRS and YFSETQ. The V end lost 3 bases, the J end lost 5 bases, and 23 bases lay between the germline ends. The CDR3 loop spans 18 amino acids. The CDR3 DNA reads TGCGCCAGCAGCTCACCGATTTTGCAACGAACTCGGACCGGGGAGCTGTTTTTT. Translated, it gives CASSSPILQRTRTGELFF.

The chain is built from TRBV7-9 and TRBJ2-3; D is ambiguous. The germline V and J ends were trimmed by 4 bases and 1 base, with 6 bases remaining between them. The CDR3 is made up of 13 amino acids. Germline V lookup: CDR1 SEHNR, CDR2 FQNEAQ (reference sequence). The CDR3 sequence: CASSSHGTDTQYF. The CDR3 DNA follows: TGTGCCAGCAGCTCTCATGGCACAGATACGCAGTATTTT.

This chain links TRBV29-1 with TRBJ2-3, with D tentatively TRBD2 (5 bases). Germline assignment: CDR1 SQVTM and CDR2 ANQGSEA. V was shortened by 5 bases and J by 0 bases, with 12 bases between the two germline ends. CDR3 length equals 14 residues. CDR3 coding DNA: TGCAGCGTTTCGGGGTATCAGAGCACAGATACGCAGTATTTT. It translates to CSVSGYQSTDTQYF.

The CDR3 region has the DNA TGTGCCAAGACCGCCGGAGAGCCCCAGCATTTT. Its translation is CAKTAGEPQHF. This chain joins TRBV11-2 and TRBJ1-5; D unresolved. This CDR3 comprises 11 residues. Trimming stripped 10 bases from V and 8 bases from J, with 12 bases between. Germline V CDR1 and CDR2: SGHAT, FQNNGV.

The genes are TRBV7-9 and TRBJ1-5, with D hard to call. Per the germline V gene, CDR1 is SEHNR and CDR2 is FQNEAQ (reference sequence). CDR3 length: 13 residues. V lost 10 bases and J 6 bases, leaving 16 bases between the germline ends. Here the CDR3 DNA reads TGTGCCACCACGGACGGACTTGGTCAGCCCCAGCATTTT. As protein: CATTDGLGQPQHF.

J is TRBJ2-3 and V is TRBV4-3; 8 bases line up with TRBD2. Losses at the gene ends were 0 bases for V and 5 bases for J; bases not matched to a gene: 7. Germline CDR1 and CDR2: LGHNA and YSLEER. This CDR3 comprises 16 residues. This CDR3 is CASSQDTGGLEDTQYF. CDR3 bases: TGCGCCAGCAGCCAAGATACGGGGGGGCTTGAAGATACGCAGTATTTT.

The chain links TRBV12-3 or TRBV12-4 to TRBJ2-3; no clear D. Trimming cost V 3 bases and J 2 bases, with 6 bases left between them. CDR3 length: 13 residues. In nucleotides, the CDR3 is TGTGCCAGCAGTTTCTGGGTCACAGATACGCAGTATTTT. Amino acids: CASSFWVTDTQYF.

This clonotype was counted only a few times. The chain is built from TRBV15 and TRBJ2-5; D might be TRBD2 (6 bases). V shed 0 bases and J shed 4 bases, with 15 bases lying between them. The CDR3 runs to 16 residues. Germline CDR1 LNHNV, CDR2 YYDKDF (reference sequence). The CDR3 is CATSRESGGWRETQYF. Written as DNA, the CDR3 is TGTGCCACCAGCAGAGAATCCGGGGGATGGCGAGAGACCCAGTACTTC.

The rearrangement links TRBV7-9 to TRBJ2-3; 8 bases are shared with TRBD1. Germline CDR1 is SEHNR and CDR2 is FQNEAQ (reference sequence). J was trimmed by 4 bases and V by 10 bases; bases with no gene match: 13. The CDR3 has 15 amino acids. As DNA, the CDR3 is TGTGCCACCATCCCGGGGACAGGACCTTCAGATACGCAGTATTTT. It specifies CATIPGTGPSDTQYF.

This clonotype has a handful of counts. The chain has TRBV29-1 and TRBJ2-3; D might be TRBD2 (5 bases). Germline V gene sequence: CDR1 SQVTM, CDR2 ANQGSEA. V lost 0 bases to trimming and J lost 5 bases, with 15 bases between them. This CDR3 has 15 amino acids. CDR3 bases: TGCAGCGTTGAAGATACCGCTCGGAGGTTAGATACGCAGTATTTT. Translated: CSVEDTARRLDTQYF.

The chain carries TRBV10-3 and TRBJ2-2, with 10 bases identical to TRBD2. The germline CDR1 and CDR2 sequences are ENHRY and SYGVKD. The CDR3 is 15 residues long. V was pared by 5 bases and J by 1 base, with 1 base of the junction left unmatched. CDR3: CAISRLAGNTGELFF. CDR3 DNA sequence: TGTGCCATCAGTCGACTAGCGGGGAACACCGGGGAGCTGTTTTTT.

The chain recombines TRBV15 with TRBJ1-2; D remains unclear. Between the trimmed V and J ends, which lost 5 bases and 5 bases, there was a span of 12 bases. Looked up from germline, CDR1 is LNHNV and CDR2 is YYDKDF (reference sequence). The CDR3 loop spans 13 amino acids. CDR3 in DNA: TGTGCCACCAGCGCCCGGGATTTGTATGGCTACACCTTC. This translates into CATSARDLYGYTF.

This chain links TRBV10-3 with TRBJ1-5; D remains ambiguous. The CDR3 runs to 13 residues. The V and J ends lost 0 bases and 6 bases respectively, with 6 bases between them. Looked up from germline, CDR1 is ENHRY and CDR2 is SYGVKD. CDR3 residues: CAISESSSQPQHF. The DNA for the CDR3 is TGTGCCATCAGTGAGTCGTCAAGTCAGCCCCAGCATTTT.

The J gene is TRBJ1-1, the V gene TRBV6-5; D possibly corresponds to TRBD1 (5 bases). The CDR3 is made up of 19 amino acids. From germline, CDR1 is MNHEY and CDR2 SVGAGI. V was trimmed by 5 bases and J by 3 bases, leaving 28 bases between them. Here the CDR3 reads CASSPILGTYLDEDTEAFF. CDR3 sequence (DNA): TGTGCCAGCAGTCCCATTCTCGGGACCTATTTGGATGAAGACACTGAAGCTTTCTTT.